Listed below are T cell receptor beta chains from one sample, sequenced in a study of blood T cell repertoires in COVID-19. The method was immunoSEQ multiplex PCR; TCRdb's version includes in-frame clones alone and lacks a portion of them. The sample yields hundreds of thousands of clones, about nine tenths seen once. Sample: peripheral blood. All receptors come from a woman under 40 with active or convalescent COVID-19. CDR3s include the opening cysteine and the closing phenylalanine or tryptophan. The order of the fields is clone size, D gene, V gene, J gene, CDR3 protein, CDR3 DNA. The D gene is left open where the match is weak. Clone size appears in some rows only: once, few, many, or a class for an expanded clone.

abundance: .; d_gene: TRBD2; v_gene: TRBV27; j_gene: TRBJ2-2; CDR3aa: CASELKRGVNTGELFF; CDR3nt: TGTGCCAGCGAGCTTAAGCGGGGGGTGAACACCGGGGAGCTGTTTTTT
abundance: .; d_gene: .; v_gene: TRBV6-5; j_gene: TRBJ1-6; CDR3aa: CASSFRDDNSPLHF; CDR3nt: TGTGCCAGCAGTTTCAGGGATGACAATTCACCCCTCCACTTT
abundance: once; d_gene: TRBD2; v_gene: TRBV19; j_gene: TRBJ2-3; CDR3aa: CASSPARAGGTNTQYF; CDR3nt: TGTGCCAGTAGTCCCGCCCGGGCGGGGGGGACTAATACGCAGTATTTT
abundance: .; d_gene: TRBD1; v_gene: TRBV2; j_gene: TRBJ1-2; CDR3aa: CASSIGQGSPYGYTF; CDR3nt: TGTGCCAGCAGTATAGGACAGGGTAGTCCCTATGGCTACACCTTC
abundance: .; d_gene: .; v_gene: TRBV7-9; j_gene: TRBJ1-5; CDR3aa: CASSLNRAGNQPQHF; CDR3nt: TGTGCCAGCAGCCTTAACAGGGCGGGCAATCAGCCCCAGCATTTT
abundance: .; d_gene: .; v_gene: TRBV15; j_gene: TRBJ1-1; CDR3aa: CATSMEGMNTEAFF; CDR3nt: TGTGCCACCAGCATGGAGGGAATGAACACTGAAGCTTTCTTT
abundance: once; d_gene: .; v_gene: TRBV27; j_gene: TRBJ1-2; CDR3aa: CASSPDRVNYGYTF; CDR3nt: TGTGCCAGCAGTCCGGACAGAGTAAACTATGGCTACACCTTC
abundance: .; d_gene: .; v_gene: TRBV6-5; j_gene: TRBJ1-2; CDR3aa: CATIGVGQRYTF; CDR3nt: TGTGCCACAATTGGGGTAGGACAGCGCTACACCTTC
abundance: .; d_gene: TRBD2; v_gene: TRBV24-1; j_gene: TRBJ2-1; CDR3aa: CATSDSAGGAGFYNEQFF; CDR3nt: TGTGCCACCAGTGATTCCGCGGGGGGGGCAGGGTTCTACAATGAGCAGTTCTTC
abundance: .; d_gene: .; v_gene: TRBV10-2; j_gene: TRBJ1-1; CDR3aa: CASTGGKTGINTEAFF; CDR3nt: TGCGCCAGCACCGGGGGGAAAACAGGGATCAACACTGAAGCTTTCTTT
abundance: few; d_gene: .; v_gene: TRBV6-1; j_gene: TRBJ2-6; CDR3aa: CASSEGSSGANVLTF; CDR3nt: TGTGCCAGCAGTGAAGGGAGTTCTGGGGCCAACGTCCTGACTTTC
abundance: .; d_gene: .; v_gene: TRBV27; j_gene: TRBJ1-5; CDR3aa: CASSFDRGQPQHF; CDR3nt: TGTGCCAGCAGTTTTGACCGGGGGCAGCCCCAGCATTTT
abundance: .; d_gene: TRBD2; v_gene: TRBV19; j_gene: TRBJ2-7; CDR3aa: CASSIEAGETYEQYF; CDR3nt: TGTGCCAGTAGTATAGAAGCGGGGGAAACCTACGAGCAGTACTTC
abundance: .; d_gene: TRBD2; v_gene: TRBV29-1; j_gene: TRBJ2-5; CDR3aa: CSVEASGQTQYF; CDR3nt: TGCAGCGTTGAGGCTAGCGGTCAGACCCAGTACTTC
abundance: .; d_gene: TRBD2; v_gene: TRBV7-2; j_gene: TRBJ2-3; CDR3aa: CASSPRLAGDGTDTQYF; CDR3nt: TGTGCCAGCAGCCCTAGACTAGCGGGAGACGGCACAGATACGCAGTATTTT
abundance: few; d_gene: .; v_gene: TRBV19; j_gene: TRBJ1-5; CDR3aa: CASSPLVSNQPQHF; CDR3nt: TGTGCCAGTAGTCCCCTCGTTAGCAATCAGCCCCAGCATTTT
abundance: .; d_gene: .; v_gene: TRBV5-4; j_gene: TRBJ1-1; CDR3aa: CASSRQENTEAFF; CDR3nt: TGTGCCAGCAGCCGACAGGAGAACACTGAAGCTTTCTTT
abundance: few; d_gene: TRBD2; v_gene: TRBV7-8; j_gene: TRBJ2-7; CDR3aa: CASSPGLAGNEQYF; CDR3nt: TGTGCCAGCAGCCCGGGACTAGCGGGGAACGAGCAGTACTTC
abundance: .; d_gene: .; v_gene: TRBV5-8; j_gene: TRBJ1-5; CDR3aa: CASSADNNQPQHF; CDR3nt: TGTGCCAGCAGCGCGGATAACAATCAGCCCCAGCATTTT
abundance: .; d_gene: TRBD2; v_gene: TRBV4-2; j_gene: TRBJ2-3; CDR3aa: CASSQDLAGGPTDTQYF; CDR3nt: TGTGCCAGCAGCCAAGATCTGGCGGGAGGGCCAACAGATACGCAGTATTTT
abundance: .; d_gene: .; v_gene: TRBV6-6; j_gene: TRBJ1-4; CDR3aa: CASSRGFNNEKLFF; CDR3nt: TGTGCCAGCAGCCGGGGATTTAATAATGAAAAACTGTTTTTT
abundance: .; d_gene: .; v_gene: TRBV18; j_gene: TRBJ2-2; CDR3aa: CASSPTSGDTGELFF; CDR3nt: TGTGCCAGCTCCCCAACTTCAGGCGACACCGGGGAGCTGTTTTTT
abundance: .; d_gene: .; v_gene: TRBV2; j_gene: TRBJ2-7; CDR3aa: CASSKGPGYEQYF; CDR3nt: TGTGCCAGCAGTAAGGGGCCAGGGTACGAGCAGTACTTC
abundance: .; d_gene: .; v_gene: TRBV11-2; j_gene: TRBJ2-7; CDR3aa: CASSPSRAGSSYEQYF; CDR3nt: TGTGCCAGCAGCCCTTCCCGGGCGGGCAGCTCCTACGAGCAGTACTTC
abundance: .; d_gene: TRBD1; v_gene: TRBV6-1; j_gene: TRBJ2-1; CDR3aa: CASSDLQGSKISYNEQFF; CDR3nt: TGTGCCAGCAGTGACCTACAGGGGAGCAAGATCTCCTACAATGAGCAGTTCTTC
abundance: .; d_gene: .; v_gene: TRBV5-5; j_gene: TRBJ2-7; CDR3aa: CASASSTHSSYEQYF; CDR3nt: TGTGCCAGCGCATCTAGTACCCACTCCTCCTACGAGCAGTACTTC
abundance: .; d_gene: .; v_gene: TRBV11-2; j_gene: TRBJ1-5; CDR3aa: CASSPSPLGGNQPQHF; CDR3nt: TGTGCCAGCAGCCCATCCCCGCTCGGAGGCAATCAGCCCCAGCATTTT
abundance: .; d_gene: TRBD1; v_gene: TRBV2; j_gene: TRBJ1-2; CDR3aa: CASSEAHGTGGDGYTF; CDR3nt: TGTGCCAGCAGTGAAGCGCATGGGACAGGGGGCGATGGCTACACCTTC
abundance: .; d_gene: TRBD1; v_gene: TRBV27; j_gene: TRBJ1-4; CDR3aa: CASRMQGVGEKLFF; CDR3nt: TGTGCCAGCAGAATGCAGGGGGTAGGGGAAAAACTGTTTTTT
abundance: .; d_gene: TRBD2; v_gene: TRBV28; j_gene: TRBJ2-1; CDR3aa: CASSSPGLDGYNEQFF; CDR3nt: TGTGCCAGCAGTTCCCCGGGACTAGACGGTTACAATGAGCAGTTCTTC
abundance: .; d_gene: .; v_gene: TRBV4-2; j_gene: TRBJ1-5; CDR3aa: CASSQDTGGPQPQHF; CDR3nt: TGTGCCAGCAGCCAAGATACGGGAGGCCCTCAGCCCCAGCATTTT
abundance: .; d_gene: TRBD1; v_gene: TRBV6-6; j_gene: TRBJ2-7; CDR3aa: CASGPGQGSYEQYF; CDR3nt: TGTGCCAGCGGGCCCGGACAGGGGTCCTACGAGCAGTACTTC
abundance: .; d_gene: TRBD1; v_gene: TRBV10-3; j_gene: TRBJ1-1; CDR3aa: CAIGDSPPDWAFF; CDR3nt: TGTGCCATCGGGGACAGTCCCCCCGATTGGGCTTTCTTT
abundance: few; d_gene: .; v_gene: TRBV6-5; j_gene: TRBJ1-5; CDR3aa: CASSYSEANQPQHF; CDR3nt: TGTGCCAGCAGTTACTCCGAGGCCAATCAGCCCCAGCATTTT
abundance: once; d_gene: TRBD2; v_gene: TRBV24-1; j_gene: TRBJ2-1; CDR3aa: CATSAGGWENEQFF; CDR3nt: TGTGCCACCAGTGCGGGGGGGTGGGAGAATGAGCAGTTCTTC
abundance: .; d_gene: .; v_gene: TRBV2; j_gene: TRBJ1-5; CDR3aa: CASGRTDQPQHF; CDR3nt: TGTGCCAGCGGTAGGACAGACCAGCCCCAGCATTTT
abundance: .; d_gene: .; v_gene: TRBV19; j_gene: TRBJ2-1; CDR3aa: CASSTLGREQFF; CDR3nt: TGTGCCAGTAGTACACTTGGTCGAGAGCAGTTCTTC
abundance: .; d_gene: TRBD1; v_gene: TRBV7-8; j_gene: TRBJ2-1; CDR3aa: CASRPGGGNEQFF; CDR3nt: TGTGCCAGCAGGCCAGGGGGTGGGAATGAGCAGTTCTTC
abundance: few; d_gene: .; v_gene: TRBV5-1; j_gene: TRBJ1-6; CDR3aa: CASSLDGSSYNSPLHF; CDR3nt: TGCGCCAGCAGTCTAGACGGGAGCTCCTATAATTCACCCCTCCACTTT
abundance: .; d_gene: .; v_gene: TRBV6-8; j_gene: TRBJ2-5; CDR3aa: CASRSISRGSEETQYF; CDR3nt: TGTGCCAGCCGGAGTATCAGTAGGGGTTCGGAAGAGACCCAGTACTTC
abundance: .; d_gene: .; v_gene: TRBV27; j_gene: TRBJ2-7; CDR3aa: CASSPRAGISYEQYF; CDR3nt: TGTGCCAGCAGCCCGCGGGCCGGGATTTCCTACGAGCAGTACTTC
abundance: .; d_gene: TRBD1; v_gene: TRBV28; j_gene: TRBJ1-2; CDR3aa: CASSPSDRARFGYTF; CDR3nt: TGTGCCAGCAGTCCCTCGGACAGGGCCCGGTTCGGCTACACCTTC
abundance: .; d_gene: TRBD2; v_gene: TRBV3-1/TRBV3-2; j_gene: TRBJ2-3; CDR3aa: CASSRLAGADTQYF; CDR3nt: TGTGCCAGCAGCCGGCTAGCGGGGGCAGATACGCAGTATTTT